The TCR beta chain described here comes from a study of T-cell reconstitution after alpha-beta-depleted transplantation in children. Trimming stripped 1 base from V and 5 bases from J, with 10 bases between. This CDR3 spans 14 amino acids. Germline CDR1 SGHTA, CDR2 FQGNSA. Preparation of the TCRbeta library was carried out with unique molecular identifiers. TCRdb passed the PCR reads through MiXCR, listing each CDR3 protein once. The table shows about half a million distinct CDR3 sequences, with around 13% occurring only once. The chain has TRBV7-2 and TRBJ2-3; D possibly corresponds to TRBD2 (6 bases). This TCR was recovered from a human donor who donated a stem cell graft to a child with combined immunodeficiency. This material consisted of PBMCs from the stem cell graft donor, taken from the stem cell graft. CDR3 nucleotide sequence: TGTGCCAGCAGCTTAGGACTAGTTGTAGATACGCAGTATTTT. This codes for CASSLGLVVDTQYF.